These 18 T cell receptor beta chains share one sample of origin, sequenced in a study of T-cell memory formation after mild COVID-19. MiXCR was run by TCRdb on the 5' RACE reads, yielding one entry per CDR3 protein. The table includes about 410,000 distinct CDR3 sequences, about a sixth detected once. The sequenced sample was PBMCs or a T cell subset sorted from them (not recorded which). These receptors all come from a man younger than 35 who had mild COVID-19 (a few samples of this study predate the infection). Cell type and time point are not known.

This clonotype was picked up many times. The V and J genes are TRBV4-2 and TRBJ2-4, with a possible D match to TRBD2 (6 bases). CDR1 is LGHNA, CDR2 YNFKEQ, per germline. V lost 4 bases, J lost 2 bases, and 15 bases lay in between. The CDR3 totals 16 residues. Here the CDR3 reads CASSPASGGSKNIQYF. The CDR3 nucleotides are TGTGCCAGCAGCCCCGCTTCTGGGGGGTCCAAAAACATTCAGTACTTC.

Points on this clonotype: A much larger clone differs from this one at a single base, so this may be a read error. The rearrangement joins TRBV24-1 to TRBJ1-5; 9 bases are a match to TRBD1. In germline, CDR1 is KGHDR, CDR2 SFDVKD. The CDR3 sequence is 14 residues long. In nucleotides, the CDR3 is TGTCCCACCAGCCACCGGGACAGGGAGGGAACCCAGCATTTT. This sequence encodes CPTSHRDREGTQHF.

The V and J genes are TRBV20-1 and TRBJ2-1; D remains ambiguous. V lost 3 bases and J 12 bases, leaving 9 bases between the germline ends. This CDR3 has 10 residues. The germline V gene has CDR1 DFQATT and CDR2 SNEGSKA (reference sequence). CDR3 region: CSARALWQFF. The CDR3 DNA reads TGCAGTGCTAGGGCACTGTGGCAGTTCTTC.

This clonotype was picked up a small number of times. V and J are TRBV7-9 and TRBJ1-3; TRBD1 agrees at 7 bases. Germline trimming cut 6 bases from V and 1 base from J; bases unmatched to any gene: 0. From germline, CDR1 is SEHNR and CDR2 FQNEAQ (reference sequence). This CDR3 region has 13 residues. The CDR3 reads CASRTGSGNTIYF. The CDR3 nucleotides are TGTGCCAGCAGGACAGGGTCTGGAAACACCATATATTTT.

The rearrangement joins TRBV7-8 to TRBJ2-3; 14 nucleotides agree with TRBD2. This CDR3 region has 16 residues. Germline V lookup: CDR1 SGHVS, CDR2 FQNEAQ. With 5 bases clipped from V and 7 bases from J, the junction kept 8 bases outside the gene matches. The CDR3 region is CASSPRLAGGRHTQYF. The CDR3 region has the DNA TGTGCCAGCAGCCCCCGACTAGCGGGGGGGCGGCATACGCAGTATTTT.

Only a few counts were recorded for this clonotype. The CDR3 is CASSPPGLETEAFF. In DNA, the CDR3 is TGTGCCAGCAGCCCCCCGGGACTCGAGACTGAAGCTTTCTTT. The chain employs TRBV9 and TRBJ1-1, with TRBD1 as a possible D gene (5 bases). Trimming shortened V by 4 bases and J by 5 bases, and 15 bases separated the two germline ends. The CDR3 is 14 amino acids. CDR1 is SGDLS and CDR2 is YYNGEE in the germline V gene.

The genes are TRBV20-1 and TRBJ2-7, with D perhaps TRBD1 (6 bases). Germline CDR1 and CDR2: DFQATT and SNEGSKA (reference sequence). Trimming stripped 1 base from V and 12 bases from J, with 10 bases between. This CDR3 contains 10 residues. CDR3 in amino acids: CSARVARGYV. The CDR3, as DNA: TGCAGTGCTAGAGTCGCCAGGGGGTACGTC.

This clonotype was detected a few times. The V call is TRBV7-9, the J call TRBJ1-2; D is unclear. The germline V and J ends were trimmed by 1 base and 8 bases, with 5 bases remaining between them. CDR3 length: 11 residues. Germline V gene sequence: CDR1 SEHNR, CDR2 FQNEAQ (reference sequence). The CDR3: CASSLGSGYTF. CDR3 DNA: TGTGCCAGCAGCTTAGGATCGGGCTACACCTTC. The full variable domain, its missing parts supplied by reference TRBV7-9 and TRBJ1-2, is DTGVSQNPRHKITKRGQNVTFRCDPISEHNRLYWYRQTLGQGPEFLTYFQNEAQLEKSRLLSDRFSAERPKGSFSTLEIQRTEQGDSAMYLCASSLGSGYTFGSGTRLTVV.

This clonotype occurred once. The junction does not match germline at one end; this may be a read error. The rearrangement joins TRBV6-5 to TRBJ1-5; 8 nucleotides line up with TRBD1. There are 15 residues in the CDR3. CDR1 and CDR2 (germline): MNHEY, SVGAGI. The CDR3 loop reads CSSSPDRGGNQPQHF. DNA of the CDR3: TGTTCCAGCAGTCCAGACAGGGGCGGCAATCAGCCCCAGCATTTT.

This clonotype was observed a handful of times. The chain is built from TRBV28 and TRBJ1-5; D not resolved. V lost 5 bases, J lost 7 bases, and 12 bases lay in between. The CDR3 loop spans 13 amino acids. Looked up from germline, CDR1 is MDHEN and CDR2 is SYDVKM. In nucleotides, the CDR3 is TGTGCCAGCAGTCCCGGGTCGGGCCAGCCCCAGCATTTT. Residues: CASSPGSGQPQHF.

This clonotype has a handful of counts. The chain combines TRBV5-1 with TRBJ2-3, with 10 nucleotides matching TRBD2. CDR1 and CDR2 from the germline V gene are SGHRS and YFSETQ. Germline trimming cut 0 bases from V and 2 bases from J; bases unmatched to any gene: 12. The CDR3 extends over 19 amino acids. CDR3 coding DNA: TGCGCCAGCAGCTTGGCTAGCGGGGGACCGCTATATGCCACAGATACGCAGTATTTT. Protein product: CASSLASGGPLYATDTQYF.

The chain is built from TRBV5-1 and TRBJ2-1, with TRBD2 matching over 7 bases. The CDR3 runs to 16 residues. The germline gives CDR1 SGHRS, CDR2 YFSETQ. Trimming removed 4 bases from V and 8 bases from J; junction bases left unmatched: 15. As DNA, the CDR3 is TGCGCCAGCAGCCTGGAAATTGGACTAGACTCGGATGAGCAGTTCTTC. Its protein product is CASSLEIGLDSDEQFF.

The sample holds many counts of this clonotype. V gene TRBV6-6 combines with J gene TRBJ1-3; D not resolved. V lost 7 bases and J 0 bases, leaving 10 bases between the germline ends. The CDR3 length is 14 residues. Per the germline V gene, CDR1 is MNHNY and CDR2 is SVGAGI (reference sequence). CDR3: CASIEASSGNTIYF. CDR3 sequence (DNA): TGTGCCAGCATTGAAGCCTCCTCTGGAAACACCATATATTTT.

The rearrangement links TRBV12-3 or TRBV12-4 to TRBJ1-2, with D uncertain. The CDR3 is 14 residues long. Trimming took 3 bases from V and 0 from J, leaving 8 bases between them. The CDR3 nucleotides are TGTGCCAGCAGTTTCCTACCTTCTAACTATGGCTACACCTTC. Translating it yields CASSFLPSNYGYTF.

The chain carries TRBV4-3 and TRBJ2-5, with 7 bases fitting TRBD1. The V segment lost 1 base and the J segment 1 base; nucleotides outside the gene matches: 9. Germline CDR1 is LGHNA and CDR2 is YSLEER. There are 17 residues in the CDR3. The CDR3 nucleotides are TGCGCCAGCAGCCAAGCATCCGGACAGGCCCTCCAAGAGACCCAGTACTTC. Protein sequence: CASSQASGQALQETQYF.

This chain links TRBV20-1 with TRBJ1-1; 8 bases agree with TRBD1. V shed 5 bases and J 7 bases; nucleotides not matched to a gene: 12. The CDR3 contains 14 residues. From germline, CDR1 is DFQATT and CDR2 SNEGSKA (reference sequence). CDR3 DNA sequence: TGCAGTGCTTCAACCCACAGGGGGAAAGGTGAAGCTTTCTTT. Translating gives CSASTHRGKGEAFF.

The chain links TRBV7-6 to TRBJ2-5; D ambiguous. The CDR3 contains 13 residues. Germline CDR1 reads SGHVS; CDR2 reads FNYEAQ. Trimming pared 6 bases from V and 1 base from J, leaving 9 bases between. This chain's CDR3 is CASSQPTQETQYF. The CDR3 DNA follows: TGTGCCAGCAGTCAACCCACCCAAGAGACCCAGTACTTC.

This chain links TRBV9 with TRBJ2-5; D is unclear. The CDR3 contains 13 residues. Germline CDR1 and CDR2: SGDLS and YYNGEE. V lost 3 bases, J lost 1 base, and 7 bases lay in between. The DNA of the CDR3 is TGTGCCAGCAGCGAGGGTAGCCAAGAGACCCAGTACTTC. It translates to CASSEGSQETQYF.